This TCR beta chain was documented in a study of CD8 T cells in Susac syndrome. Reverse transcription of 0.5 to 1 ug RNA was carried out with random hexamers. Multiplex immunoSEQ PCR targeted 54 Vbeta and 13 Jbeta TCR beta segments. TCRdb used MiXCR to reprocess the immunoSEQ multiplex PCR reads, holding one entry per CDR3 protein. The sample lists a few hundred thousand distinct CDR3 sequences, almost 85% occurring once. Germline CDR1 and CDR2: SGHVS and FNYEAQ. V was shortened by 1 base and J by 6 bases, with 7 bases between the two germline ends. This CDR3 is 13 amino acids long. Sequencing used CD8+ T cells from PBMCs. This receptor was taken from a human donor with multiple sclerosis. The chain joins TRBV7-6 to TRBJ2-1, with D uncertain. CDR3 amino acids: CASSLGALNEQFF. The CDR3 DNA follows: TGTGCCAGCAGCTTAGGGGCCCTCAATGAGCAGTTCTTC. The full variable domain, completed using reference TRBV7-6 and TRBJ2-1, is GAGVSQSPRYKVTKRGQDVALRCDPISGHVSLYWYRQALGQGPEFLTYFNYEAQQDKSGLPNDRFSAERPEGSISTLTIQRTEQRDSAMYRCASSLGALNEQFFGPGTRLTVL.